These T cell receptor beta chains were read from a single sample in a study of T cells in Graves' hyperthyroidism and ophthalmopathy. TCRdb itself ran the multiplex PCR reads through MiXCR, one entry per CDR3 protein. Among hundreds of thousands of distinct CDR3 sequences, approximately 23% were seen once, and the ten largest hold around 47%. The material sequenced was blood. These receptor sequences come from a woman in her 70s with Graves' ophthalmopathy. Both conserved end residues are part of each CDR3. Clone size is shown for a subset of rows, as once, few, many or a class of expanded clone.

abundance	j_gene	v_gene	CDR3aa
many	TRBJ1-1	TRBV28	CASSLHQRAFF
.	TRBJ1-1	TRBV4-1	CASSQQGEGTEAFF
many	TRBJ2-5	TRBV12-3/TRBV12-4	CASSHPSGSKETQYF
many	TRBJ2-2	TRBV2	CASSEEASGKSGELFF
many	TRBJ1-2	TRBV6-1	CASSEWAYGYTF
.	TRBJ1-1	TRBV4-3	CASSQDRFWNTEAFF
.	TRBJ1-5	TRBV3-1	CASSQDNGANQPQHF
.	TRBJ2-4	TRBV12-3/TRBV12-4	CASSPTRYIQYF
many	TRBJ1-1	TRBV24-1	CATRGTEDTEAFF
many	TRBJ1-1	TRBV5-1	CASSFNGGADTEAFF
.	TRBJ2-3	TRBV10-1	CASSARNTQYF
.	TRBJ2-2	TRBV29-1	CSVPNPGQEYTGELFF
few	TRBJ1-6	TRBV2	CASSDREGGSPLHF
.	TRBJ2-1	TRBV5-6	CASSFDRGSLNEQFF
few	TRBJ2-7	TRBV5-1	CASTRDRGDSYEQYF
.	TRBJ2-1	TRBV7-3	CASSLTGGRRDEQFF
few	TRBJ2-5	TRBV12-3/TRBV12-4	CASSFMGSRWYF